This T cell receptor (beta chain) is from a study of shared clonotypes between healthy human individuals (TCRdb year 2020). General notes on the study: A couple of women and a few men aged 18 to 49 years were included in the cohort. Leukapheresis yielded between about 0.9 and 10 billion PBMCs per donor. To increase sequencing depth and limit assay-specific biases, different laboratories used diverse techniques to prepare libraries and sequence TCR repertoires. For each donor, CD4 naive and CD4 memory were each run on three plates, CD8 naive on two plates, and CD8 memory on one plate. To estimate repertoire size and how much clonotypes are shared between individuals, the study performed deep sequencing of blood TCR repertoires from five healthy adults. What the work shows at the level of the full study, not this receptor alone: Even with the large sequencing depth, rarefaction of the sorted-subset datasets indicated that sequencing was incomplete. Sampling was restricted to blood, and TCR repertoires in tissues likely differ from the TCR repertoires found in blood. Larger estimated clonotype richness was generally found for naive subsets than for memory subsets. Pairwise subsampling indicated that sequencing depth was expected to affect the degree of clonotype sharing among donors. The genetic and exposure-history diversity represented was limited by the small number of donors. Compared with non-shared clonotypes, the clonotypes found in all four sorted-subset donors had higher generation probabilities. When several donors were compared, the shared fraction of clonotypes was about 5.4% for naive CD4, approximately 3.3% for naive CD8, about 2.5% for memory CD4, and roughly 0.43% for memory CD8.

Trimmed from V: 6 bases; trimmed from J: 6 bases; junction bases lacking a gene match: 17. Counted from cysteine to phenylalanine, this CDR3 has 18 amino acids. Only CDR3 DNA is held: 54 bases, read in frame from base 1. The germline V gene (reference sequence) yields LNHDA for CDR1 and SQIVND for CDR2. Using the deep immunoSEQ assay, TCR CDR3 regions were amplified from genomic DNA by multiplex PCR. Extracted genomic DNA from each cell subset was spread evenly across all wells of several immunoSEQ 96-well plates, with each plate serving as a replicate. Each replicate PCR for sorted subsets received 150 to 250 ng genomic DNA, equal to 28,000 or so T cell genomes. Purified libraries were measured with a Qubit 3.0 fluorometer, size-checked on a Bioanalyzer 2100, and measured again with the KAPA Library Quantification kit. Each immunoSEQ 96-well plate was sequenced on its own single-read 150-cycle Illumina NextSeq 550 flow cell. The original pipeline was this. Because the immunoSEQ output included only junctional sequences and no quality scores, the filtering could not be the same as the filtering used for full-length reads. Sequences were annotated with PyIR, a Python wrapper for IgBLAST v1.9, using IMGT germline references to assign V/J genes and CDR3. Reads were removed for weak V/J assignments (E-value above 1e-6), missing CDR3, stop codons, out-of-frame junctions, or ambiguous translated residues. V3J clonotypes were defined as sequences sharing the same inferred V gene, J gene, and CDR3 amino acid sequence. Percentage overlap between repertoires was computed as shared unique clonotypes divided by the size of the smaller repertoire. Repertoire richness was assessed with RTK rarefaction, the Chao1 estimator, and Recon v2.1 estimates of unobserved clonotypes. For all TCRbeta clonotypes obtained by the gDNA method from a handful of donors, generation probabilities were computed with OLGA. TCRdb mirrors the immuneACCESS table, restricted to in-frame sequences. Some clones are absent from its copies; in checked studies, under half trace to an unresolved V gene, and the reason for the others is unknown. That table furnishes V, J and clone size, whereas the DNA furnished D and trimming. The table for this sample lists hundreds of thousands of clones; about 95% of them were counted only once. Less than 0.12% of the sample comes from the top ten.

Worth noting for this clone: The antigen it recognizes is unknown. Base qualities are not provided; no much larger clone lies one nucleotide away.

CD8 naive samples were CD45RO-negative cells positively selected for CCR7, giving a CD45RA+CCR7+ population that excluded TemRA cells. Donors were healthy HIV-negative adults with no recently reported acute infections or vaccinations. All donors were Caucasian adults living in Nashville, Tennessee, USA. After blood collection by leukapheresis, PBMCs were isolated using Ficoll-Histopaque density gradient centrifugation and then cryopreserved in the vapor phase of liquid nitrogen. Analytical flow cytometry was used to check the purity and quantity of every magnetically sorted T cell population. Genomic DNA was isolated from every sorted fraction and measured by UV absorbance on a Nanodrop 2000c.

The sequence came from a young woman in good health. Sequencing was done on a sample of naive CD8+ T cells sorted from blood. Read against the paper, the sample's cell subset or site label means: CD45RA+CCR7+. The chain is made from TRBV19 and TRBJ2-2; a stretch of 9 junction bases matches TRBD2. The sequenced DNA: TGTGCCAGTAGAGATCCCTGGACTAGCGTGATCGGGGCCGGGGAGCTGTTTTTT. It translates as CASRDPWTSVIGAGELFF.